This T cell receptor beta chain comes out of a study of T-cell reconstitution after alpha-beta-depleted transplantation in children. Preparation of the TCRbeta library involved a method that used unique molecular identifiers. TCRdb analysed the PCR reads with MiXCR anew, one entry per CDR3 protein. The profile covers 380,000 or so distinct CDR3 sequences, with 13% appearing a single time and about 4.5% taken by the ten largest. This CDR3 region has 11 residues. The V and J ends lost 5 bases and 9 bases respectively, with 8 bases between them. CDR1 KGHDR and CDR2 SFDVKD come from the germline V gene. This TCR was recovered from a human donor who donated a stem cell graft to a child with Fanconi anemia. V is TRBV24-1 and J is TRBJ2-3; no clear D gene. The input for sequencing was PBMCs, taken from the stem cell graft. CDR3 region: CATSGGETQYF. CDR3 nucleotides: TGTGCCACCAGTGGCGGTGAAACGCAGTATTTT.